Presented here are 14 T cell receptor beta chains from one specimen sequenced in a study of early T cells in non-severe SARS-CoV-2 infection. TCRdb re-analysed the 5' RACE reads in MiXCR, keeping a single row per CDR3 protein. The sample consists of 55,000 to 75,000 distinct CDR3 sequences, 9% to 15% of them appearing once. The sequencing sample was made of whole blood. All receptors come from an adult who was a healthcare worker with PCR-confirmed SARS-CoV-2 infection or an uninfected control (not recorded which).

This clonotype has just a few counts. The chain combines TRBV30 with TRBJ1-2, with 7 bases that match TRBD1. The V segment lost 8 bases and the J segment 4 bases; nucleotides outside the gene matches: 7. The CDR3 loop spans 12 amino acids. Germline values: CDR1 GTSNPN, CDR2 SVGIG (reference sequence). CDR3 amino acids: CAGTGVGYGYTF. The DNA of the CDR3 is TGTGCCGGAACAGGGGTAGGCTATGGCTACACCTTC.

This clonotype was counted between two and nine times. The rearrangement links TRBV4-2 to TRBJ2-1; 9 nucleotides align to TRBD2. The V gene's germline CDR1 is LGHNA and CDR2 YNFKEQ. The V gene end was trimmed by 1 base and the J gene end by 5 bases; junction bases not matched to a gene: 6. There are 16 residues in the CDR3. This CDR3 reads CASSQGGLAVNNEQFF. DNA of the CDR3: TGTGCCAGCAGCCAAGGGGGACTAGCTGTGAACAATGAGCAGTTCTTC.

A few counts support this clonotype. The chain is built from TRBV4-2 and TRBJ2-3; 7 positions agree with TRBD2. The germline V gene encodes CDR1 LGHNA and CDR2 YNFKEQ. This CDR3 has 18 amino acids. With V trimmed by 0 bases and J by 4 bases, 13 bases remained unmatched. The CDR3 bases are TGTGCCAGCAGCCAAGATCCCGGGCTAGCCAGCGGGGCAGATACGCAGTATTTT. This encodes CASSQDPGLASGADTQYF.

Ten or more counts support this clonotype. The rearrangement uses TRBV7-2 and TRBJ2-7, with no clear D. Germline lookup yields CDR1 SGHTA and CDR2 FQGNSA. The CDR3 runs 15 residues. Trimming cost V 1 base and J 0 bases, with 10 bases left between them. The CDR3 bases are TGTGCCAGCAGCTTAGTCGGAGCCCCCTCCTACGAGCAGTACTTC. Its protein product is CASSLVGAPSYEQYF.

The chain links TRBV11-3 to TRBJ2-1; D is undetermined. Germline loops: CDR1 SGHNT, CDR2 YENEEA. The germline V and J ends were trimmed by 0 bases and 7 bases, with 1 base remaining between them. This CDR3 region has 11 residues. The CDR3 protein is CASSLDNEQFF. In DNA form, the CDR3 reads TGTGCCAGCAGCTTAGATAATGAGCAGTTCTTC. Full variable domain (rest looked up from reference TRBV11-3 and TRBJ2-1): EAGVVQSPRYKIIEKKQPVAFWCNPISGHNTLYWYLQNLGQGPELLIRYENEEAVDDSQLPKDRFSAERLKGVDSTLKIQPAELGDSAVYLCASSLDNEQFFGPGTRLTVL.

This clonotype was picked up many times. The genes are TRBV10-2 and TRBJ2-7; D uncertain. Trimming left V 4 bases short and J 3 bases short, with 7 bases between. Germline values: CDR1 WSHSY, CDR2 SAAADI. This CDR3 contains 12 residues. The CDR3 loop reads CASSALGYEQYF. The CDR3 DNA is TGCGCCAGCAGTGCCTTAGGCTACGAGCAGTACTTC.

This clonotype was seen repeatedly, ten times or more. The chain employs TRBV11-2 and TRBJ2-1; D not certain. CDR1 is SGHAT, CDR2 FQNNGV, per germline. Trimming removed 5 bases at V and 9 bases at J, with 11 bases between. The CDR3 contains 12 residues. The DNA of the CDR3 is TGTGCCAGCAGCCCCCTGGCATCTGAGCAGTTCTTC. Translating it yields CASSPLASEQFF.

This clonotype was counted only a few times. V is TRBV19 and J is TRBJ2-1; possible D gene TRBD2, 6 bases. The CDR3 length is 15 residues. The ends were cut back, 7 bases at V and 7 bases at J, with 20 bases in the middle. The germline V gene has CDR1 LNHDA and CDR2 SQIVND (reference sequence). The CDR3 region is CASKWSSDLENEQFF. The CDR3, as DNA: TGTGCCAGTAAGTGGTCTAGCGATCTTGAGAATGAGCAGTTCTTC.

The chain recombines TRBV20-1 with TRBJ2-7; possibly TRBD1 for D (6 bases). CDR3 length equals 13 residues. Trimming cost V 3 bases and J 1 base, with 10 bases left between them. CDR1 is DFQATT and CDR2 is SNEGSKA in the germline V gene (reference sequence). Written as DNA, the CDR3 is TGCAGTGCTAGTCGGACAGATTCCTACGAGCAGTACTTC. Translating gives CSASRTDSYEQYF.

The chain recombines TRBV12-3 or TRBV12-4 with TRBJ2-7, with no clear D. The CDR3 covers 15 residues. The V and J ends lost 0 bases and 4 bases respectively, with 13 bases between them. CDR3 amino acids: CASSLAGFSMYEQYF. The CDR3 region has the DNA TGTGCCAGCAGTTTAGCGGGGTTCTCGATGTACGAGCAGTACTTC.

The table lists this clonotype with a few counts. The V call is TRBV6-4, the J call TRBJ2-1, with D maybe TRBD2 (5 bases). Looked up from germline, CDR1 is MRHNA and CDR2 is SNTAGT. This CDR3 is 13 amino acids long. V was cut by 2 bases and J by 4 bases, with 6 bases left in between. CDR3: CASSDTSYNEQFF. As DNA, the CDR3 is TGTGCCAGCAGTGACACTAGTTACAATGAGCAGTTCTTC.

There are a few counts of this clonotype. This chain links TRBV4-1 with TRBJ2-2; no reliable D call. V lost 7 bases and J 4 bases, leaving 7 bases between the germline ends. Germline V CDR1 and CDR2: MGHRA, YSYEKL. The CDR3 is 12 residues long. The CDR3 protein is CASTPITGELFF. CDR3 DNA sequence: TGCGCCAGCACCCCCATCACCGGGGAGCTGTTTTTT.

J is TRBJ1-5 and V is TRBV12-5; D is undetermined. V shed 6 bases and J shed 3 bases, with 15 bases lying between them. The CDR3 length is 15 residues. CDR1 is LGHNT, CDR2 FRNRAP, per germline. The CDR3 sequence is CASGPPTASNQPQHF. DNA for the CDR3: TGTGCTAGTGGCCCCCCGACGGCCTCCAATCAGCCCCAGCATTTT.

The table lists this clonotype with a few counts. The chain carries TRBV7-3 and TRBJ2-2, with D hard to call. Germline loops: CDR1 SGHTA, CDR2 FQGTGA. The V end lost 5 bases, the J end lost 2 bases, and 6 bases lay between the germline ends. The CDR3 has 13 residues. CDR3 sequence reads: CASSNTNTGELFF. The CDR3, as DNA: TGTGCCAGCAGCAACACAAACACCGGGGAGCTGTTTTTT. The whole variable domain, filled in from reference TRBV7-3 and TRBJ2-2, reads GAGVSQTPSNKVTEKGKYVELRCDPISGHTALYWYRQSLGQGPEFLIYFQGTGAADDSGLPNDRFFAVRPEGSVSTLKIQRTERGDSAVYLCASSNTNTGELFFGEGSRLTVL.